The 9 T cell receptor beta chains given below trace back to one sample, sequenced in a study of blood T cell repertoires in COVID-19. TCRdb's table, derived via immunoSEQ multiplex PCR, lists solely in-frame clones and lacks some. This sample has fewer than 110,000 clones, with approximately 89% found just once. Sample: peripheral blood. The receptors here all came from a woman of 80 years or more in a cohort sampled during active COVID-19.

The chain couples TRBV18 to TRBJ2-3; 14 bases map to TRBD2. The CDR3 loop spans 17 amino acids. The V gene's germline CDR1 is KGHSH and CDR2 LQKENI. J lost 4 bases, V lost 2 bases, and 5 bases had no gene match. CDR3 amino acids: CASSPMTSGRGADTQYF. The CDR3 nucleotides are TGTGCCAGCTCACCAATGACTAGCGGGAGGGGTGCAGATACGCAGTATTTT.

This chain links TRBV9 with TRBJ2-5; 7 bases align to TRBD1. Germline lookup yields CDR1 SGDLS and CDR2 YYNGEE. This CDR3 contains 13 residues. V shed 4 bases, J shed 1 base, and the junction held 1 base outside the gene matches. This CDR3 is CASSRDSQETQYF. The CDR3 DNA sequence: TGTGCCAGCAGCCGGGACAGCCAAGAGACCCAGTACTTC. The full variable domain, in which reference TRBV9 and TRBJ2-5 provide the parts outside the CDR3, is DSGVTQTPKHLITATGQRVTLRCSPRSGDLSVYWYQQSLDQGLQFLIQYYNGEERAKGNILERFSAQQFPDLHSELNLSSLELGDSALYFCASSRDSQETQYFGPGTRLLVL.

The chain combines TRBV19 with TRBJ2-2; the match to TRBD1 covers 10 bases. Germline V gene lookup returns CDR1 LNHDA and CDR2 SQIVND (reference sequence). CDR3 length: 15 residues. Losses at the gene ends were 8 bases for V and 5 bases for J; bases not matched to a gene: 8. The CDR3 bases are TGTGCCAGTCAGGGACAGGGGCTAATGACCGGGGAGCTGTTTTTT. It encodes CASQGQGLMTGELFF.

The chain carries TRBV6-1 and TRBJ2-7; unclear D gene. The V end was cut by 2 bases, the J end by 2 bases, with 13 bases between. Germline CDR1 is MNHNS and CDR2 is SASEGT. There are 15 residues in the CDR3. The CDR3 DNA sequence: TGTGCCAGCAGTGAACGGCAGGAAACACCCTACGAGCAGTACTTC. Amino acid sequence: CASSERQETPYEQYF.

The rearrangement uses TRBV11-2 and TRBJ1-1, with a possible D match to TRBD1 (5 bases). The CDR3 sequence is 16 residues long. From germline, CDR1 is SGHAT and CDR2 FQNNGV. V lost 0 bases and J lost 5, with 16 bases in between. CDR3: CASSLEIAGRRTEAFF. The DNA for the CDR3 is TGTGCCAGCAGCTTAGAAATAGCGGGGCGGAGGACTGAAGCTTTCTTT. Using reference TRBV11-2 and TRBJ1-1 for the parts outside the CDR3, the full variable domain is EAGVAQSPRYKIIEKRQSVAFWCNPISGHATLYWYQQILGQGPKLLIQFQNNGVVDDSQLPKDRFSAERLKGVDSTLKIQPAKLEDSAVYLCASSLEIAGRRTEAFFGQGTRLTVV.

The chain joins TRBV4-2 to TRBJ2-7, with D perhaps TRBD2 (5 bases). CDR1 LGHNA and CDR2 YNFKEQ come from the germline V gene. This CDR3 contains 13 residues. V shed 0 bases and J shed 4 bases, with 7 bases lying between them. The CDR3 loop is CASSQDREYEQYF. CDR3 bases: TGTGCCAGCAGCCAAGATCGGGAATACGAGCAGTACTTC.

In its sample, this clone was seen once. The CDR3 here is CASIQQGAGYEQYF. CDR3 DNA: TGTGCCAGCATCCAACAGGGGGCTGGCTACGAGCAGTACTTC. This chain links TRBV28 with TRBJ2-7; 9 bases are a match to TRBD1. The CDR3 is 14 amino acids. Trimming cost V 7 bases and J 3 bases; bases outside gene matches: 7. Germline V lookup: CDR1 MDHEN, CDR2 SYDVKM. The full variable domain, rest sourced from reference TRBV28 and TRBJ2-7, is DVKVTQSSRYLVKRTGEKVFLECVQDMDHENMFWYRQDPGLGLRLIYFSYDVKMKEKGDIPEGYSVSREKKERFSLILESASTNQTSMYLCASIQQGAGYEQYFGPGTRLTVT.

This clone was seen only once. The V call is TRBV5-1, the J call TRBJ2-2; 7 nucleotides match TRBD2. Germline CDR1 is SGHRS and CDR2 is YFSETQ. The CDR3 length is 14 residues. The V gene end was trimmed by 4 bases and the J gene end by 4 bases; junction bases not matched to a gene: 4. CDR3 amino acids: CASSGGGSTGELFF. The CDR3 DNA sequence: TGCGCCAGCAGCGGGGGGGGATCCACCGGGGAGCTGTTTTTT. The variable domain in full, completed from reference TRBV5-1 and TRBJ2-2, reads KAGVTQTPRYLIKTRGQQVTLSCSPISGHRSVSWYQQTPGQGLQFLFEYFSETQRNKGNFPGRFSGRQFSNSRSEMNVSTLELGDSALYLCASSGGGSTGELFFGEGSRLTVL.

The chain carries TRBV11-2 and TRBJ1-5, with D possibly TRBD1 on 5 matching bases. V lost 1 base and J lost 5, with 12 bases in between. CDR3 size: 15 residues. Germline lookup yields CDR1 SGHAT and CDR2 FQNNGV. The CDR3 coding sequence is TGTGCCAGCAGCTTAGGTGCAGGGTCCGATCAGCCCCAGCATTTT. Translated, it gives CASSLGAGSDQPQHF.